What follows is one T cell receptor beta chain and its context. What antigen it recognizes has not been identified. No base qualities exist here, and no much larger clone lies one base off it. This sample is part of a study of beta chain features in type 1 diabetes (dated by TCRdb to 2016 to 2018). Regarding the study in general: Mean age, gender distribution, total cell number and subset yield were not different between patients and healthy donors. A total of roughly 110 million sorted cells were examined across all samples, and the number of cells per subset was strongly correlated with RNA yield. In the study, TCRB repertoires of sorted circulating CD4+ T cell subsets from recently diagnosed type 1 diabetes patients were compared with those of matched healthy donors. Naive and central memory subsets were obtained from all 30 or so donors, but regulatory and stem cell-like memory subsets were isolated from only 8 patients and roughly eight healthy donors.

General findings and caveats noted by the study authors: Because cDNA rather than genomic DNA was sequenced, highly expressing activated cells could have been over-represented, although no difference in activation and CD3 levels was found between groups. A moderate but significant shortening of TCRB CDR3 length was observed in type 1 diabetes patients in all four CD4+ subsets. Fewer insertions and more nucleotide deletions at VDJ recombination sites were observed in patients with type 1 diabetes, implying thymic rearrangement abnormalities. Shorter templates might be favored by PCR, yet because patient and control samples were amplified and corrected together, any such skew would affect both groups equally. Because small numbers of individuals were included in the HLA sub-analyses, any influence of HLA type on TCRB rearrangement was left unresolved. The naive, central memory and regulatory TCRB repertoires appeared to resemble one another more closely among patients than among healthy donors.

Each donor gave one peripheral blood draw, averaging roughly 120 mL, which was collected into heparinised tubes. A BD FACSAria II was used to sort naive, central memory, regulatory and stem cell-like memory CD4+ T cells with a panel that included CD45RO, CCR7, CD25, CD127, CD95 and CD27. Every sorted population had a purity above 95%. Right away, PBMCs were isolated by Lymphoprep density gradient centrifugation and were stained directly, with no culture step. Samples were stained and sorted in pairs, with one healthy donor and one patient per experiment, so that batch effects were minimized. CDR1 is given as SGHRS and CDR2 as YFSETQ, both from the germline V gene. Its CDR3 holds 14 amino acids, cysteine through phenylalanine. Only CDR3 DNA is held: 42 bases, read in frame from base 1. V has 4 bases trimmed and J has 5 bases trimmed; junction bases matching no gene number 5. All of the isolated RNA was reverse transcribed with the High Capacity cDNA Reverse Transcription Kit, so expressed TCRB transcripts were sequenced. Deep immunoSEQ sequencing was applied to naive, central memory and regulatory T cell samples, giving an average of about 3.57 million total reads per sample. Sorted cells were lysed in RLT buffer and RNA was extracted with DNase-treated RNeasy Micro or Mini kits, depending on cell number. Each cell subset was processed on its own to prevent cross-contamination, while patient and healthy donor samples were processed together. The immunoSEQ multiplex PCR was used to amplify TCRB sequences from cDNA, generating 87-bp fragments that spanned the CDR3 region. The amplicons were sequenced using the Illumina HiSeq platform. Turning to the authors' computational methods: PCR bias was computationally corrected using synthetic template baselines, reads within Hamming distance 2 were collapsed, and singletons that could not be merged were discarded. Reads were aligned against IMGT to assign V, D and J genes, CDR3 length and insertions or deletions at six rearrangement sites. Within each subset, clonotype counts were normalized to sorted cell number, after which true diversity and Gini coefficients were computed with the tcR R package. The overlap coefficient, calculated on TCRB nucleotide sequences, was used to quantify repertoire sharing. In TCRdb, the immuneACCESS table is reduced to in-frame sequences with V and J assigned. These tables do not hold every clone; where another copy was compared, an unresolved V gene accounts for under half, and the others remain unexplained. For V, J and clone size, that table is used; D and trimming come from the DNA. Counted in this sample were some 200,000 clones; approximately 10% of them appeared once. Less than 1.5% of the sample comes from the top ten.

The receptor chain draws on TRBV5-1 and TRBJ2-7, with 11 bases aligning to TRBD2. The clonotype originates from a man in his late teens or twenties in good health. Sequences were obtained from central memory CD4+ T cells from blood. The CDR3 is CASSRTSGWDEQYF. The DNA sequence reads TGCGCCAGCAGCAGGACTAGCGGGTGGGACGAGCAGTACTTC.